These 22 T cell receptor beta chains were sequenced from one sample in a study of cytomegalovirus exposure and HLA in healthy donors (dated by TCRdb to 2017 to 2019). Libraries were prepared through the immunoSEQ multiplex PCR assay. A mixture of 60 forward primers for TCR Vbeta segments and 13 reverse primers for TCR Jbeta segments was used in the multiplex PCR. Sourced from immuneACCESS, this table was stored by TCRdb with only in-frame sequences that have V and J called. A share of the clones is absent; for the studies checked, an unresolved V gene accounts for under half, and the remainder has no known explanation. The table for this sample lists around 190,000 clones; roughly four fifths of them were counted only once. The ten largest account for about 3% of the sample. Sequenced: PBMCs. These receptors were taken from a man aged 35 to 55 in good health and CMV-seropositive.

J is TRBJ2-1 and V is TRBV5-4; TRBD2 matches 7 bases. CDR3 length equals 13 residues. Trimming at V came to 5 bases and at J to 8 bases, leaving 7 bases not matched to a gene. Germline loops: CDR1 SGHNT, CDR2 YYREEE (reference sequence). The CDR3 loop is CASRLVGRDEQFF. The CDR3 DNA is TGTGCCAGCAGGCTCGTGGGGAGGGATGAGCAGTTCTTC.

This chain connects TRBV2 to TRBJ1-2; a possible D gene is TRBD1 (5 bases). The ends were cut back, 6 bases at V and 3 bases at J, with 17 bases in the middle. CDR1 and CDR2 (germline): SNHLY, FYNNEI. This CDR3 region has 15 residues. The CDR3, as DNA: TGTGCCAGCAGAAAAAACCCCGGGACTGACTATGGCTACACCTTC. It specifies CASRKNPGTDYGYTF.

J is TRBJ2-3 and V is TRBV5-1, with TRBD2 matching over 7 bases. The germline CDR1 and CDR2 sequences are SGHRS and YFSETQ. With 6 bases clipped from V and 4 bases from J, the junction kept 8 bases outside the gene matches. The CDR3 is made up of 14 amino acids. CDR3 loop: CASKMTGGPDTQYF. For the CDR3, the DNA is TGCGCCAGCAAAATGACGGGGGGACCAGATACGCAGTATTTT. The full variable domain, rest sourced from reference TRBV5-1 and TRBJ2-3, is KAGVTQTPRYLIKTRGQQVTLSCSPISGHRSVSWYQQTPGQGLQFLFEYFSETQRNKGNFPGRFSGRQFSNSRSEMNVSTLELGDSALYLCASKMTGGPDTQYFGPGTRLTVL.

This chain links TRBV4-1 with TRBJ1-2, with 10 bases aligning to TRBD1. This CDR3 contains 18 residues. J was trimmed by 4 bases and V by 0 bases; bases with no gene match: 11. Germline assignment: CDR1 MGHRA and CDR2 YSYEKL. In DNA, the CDR3 is TGCGCCAGCAGCCAAGATTTGGGACAGGGGATTACAGTCTATGGCTACACCTTC. Amino acids: CASSQDLGQGITVYGYTF.

The chain joins TRBV10-3 to TRBJ2-1; TRBD2 matches at 14 bases. The CDR3 contains 15 residues. Trimming at V came to 6 bases and at J to 6 bases, leaving 4 bases not matched to a gene. CDR1 and CDR2 from the germline V gene are ENHRY and SYGVKD. The chain's CDR3 is CAISTGTSGGNEQFF. The CDR3 DNA reads as TGTGCCATCAGCACCGGGACTAGCGGGGGCAATGAGCAGTTCTTC.

The rearrangement joins TRBV6-5 to TRBJ1-5; D is perhaps TRBD1 (5 bases). V was shortened by 2 bases and J by 7 bases, with 12 bases between the two germline ends. The CDR3 covers 14 residues. Per the germline V gene, CDR1 is MNHEY and CDR2 is SVGAGI. The CDR3 sequence: CASSYRGGGQPQHF. CDR3 coding DNA: TGTGCCAGCAGTTACCGCGGGGGAGGACAGCCCCAGCATTTT.

To note about this clone: A read error may produce the germline difference seen at one junction end. The chain couples TRBV4-1 to TRBJ2-2, with D possibly TRBD2 on 6 matching bases. The CDR3 is 16 residues long. From germline, CDR1 is MGHRA and CDR2 YSYEKL. The CDR3 spells CASSQASGGWVGELFF. DNA for the CDR3: TGTGCCAGCAGCCAAGCAAGTGGAGGGTGGGTCGGGGAGCTGTTTTTT.

The chain uses TRBV7-9 and TRBJ2-5; 9 bases agree with TRBD2. Germline assignment: CDR1 SEHNR and CDR2 FQNEAQ (reference sequence). The trim removed 3 bases at V and 4 bases at J, leaving 6 bases unmatched. CDR3 length: 15 amino acids. The CDR3 bases are TGTGCCAGCAGCTTCAGCGGGGGGCCTCGAGAGACCCAGTACTTC. This codes for CASSFSGGPRETQYF. The entire variable domain, with the rest obtained from reference TRBV7-9 and TRBJ2-5, is as follows: DTGVSQNPRHKITKRGQNVTFRCDPISEHNRLYWYRQTLGQGPEFLTYFQNEAQLEKSRLLSDRFSAERPKGSFSTLEIQRTEQGDSAMYLCASSFSGGPRETQYFGPGTRLLVL.

The V gene is TRBV5-1, the J gene TRBJ2-2; 9 bases fit TRBD1. CDR1 is SGHRS and CDR2 is YFSETQ in the germline V gene. There are 15 residues in the CDR3. J gave up 4 bases and V 0 bases, and 1 base lay outside the gene matches. CDR3 loop: CASSLVTGGTGELFF. CDR3 DNA: TGCGCCAGCAGCTTGGTGACAGGGGGCACCGGGGAGCTGTTTTTT.

The chain employs TRBV5-5 and TRBJ2-7, with 7 bases identical to TRBD1. CDR1 is SGHKS, CDR2 YYEKEE, per germline (reference sequence). The CDR3 contains 14 residues. Trimming removed 0 bases from V and 4 bases from J; junction bases left unmatched: 4. CDR3 DNA sequence: TGTGCCAGCAGCTTGGTACAGGGGAGATACGAGCAGTACTTC. Protein sequence: CASSLVQGRYEQYF.

The chain joins TRBV19 to TRBJ1-2; tentatively, D is TRBD1 (5 bases). Germline V lookup: CDR1 LNHDA, CDR2 SQIVND (reference sequence). V gave up 3 bases and J gave up 7 bases, with 15 bases separating them. The CDR3 sequence is 14 residues long. DNA for the CDR3: TGTGCCAGTAGTATGGCGGGGAGGGGCGGTGGCTACACCTTC. It specifies CASSMAGRGGGYTF.

The chain recombines TRBV7-3 with TRBJ2-5; TRBD2 might be the D (6 bases). This CDR3 contains 14 residues. Germline loops: CDR1 SGHTA, CDR2 FQGTGA. Trimming stripped 5 bases from V and 1 base from J, with 11 bases between. The CDR3 protein is CASSLRGIQETQYF. As DNA, the CDR3 is TGTGCCAGCAGCCTTCGGGGGATCCAAGAGACCCAGTACTTC. The complete variable domain, with remaining parts taken from reference TRBV7-3 and TRBJ2-5, reads GAGVSQTPSNKVTEKGKYVELRCDPISGHTALYWYRQSLGQGPEFLIYFQGTGAADDSGLPNDRFFAVRPEGSVSTLKIQRTERGDSAVYLCASSLRGIQETQYFGPGTRLLVL.

The rearrangement joins TRBV4-1 to TRBJ2-1, with 7 bases matching TRBD1. V lost 4 bases to trimming and J lost 8 bases; unmatched junction nucleotides: 11. CDR3 length: 15 residues. The germline V gene has CDR1 MGHRA and CDR2 YSYEKL. CDR3 coding DNA: TGCGCCAGCAGCCCAGCGGAGAACAGGGGCGATGAGCAGTTCTTC. Protein product: CASSPAENRGDEQFF.

The rearrangement joins TRBV5-1 to TRBJ2-7; D is perhaps TRBD2 (7 bases). Deletions cut 5 bases from V and 0 bases from J, with 15 bases between. The CDR3 has 15 residues. The germline V gene has CDR1 SGHRS and CDR2 YFSETQ. The CDR3 spells CASRERAGHSYEQYF. In nucleotides, the CDR3 is TGCGCCAGCAGGGAGAGAGCGGGACACTCCTACGAGCAGTACTTC.

The V call is TRBV5-1, the J call TRBJ2-5; D possibly corresponds to TRBD1 (6 bases). CDR1 and CDR2 (germline): SGHRS, YFSETQ. Between the trimmed V and J ends, which lost 4 bases and 5 bases, there was a span of 12 bases. This CDR3 contains 13 residues. The CDR3 nucleotides read TGCGCCAGCAGCATGGGGGCGCAGGAGACCCAGTACTTC. This sequence encodes CASSMGAQETQYF.

This chain uses TRBV10-3 with TRBJ2-5; 10 nucleotides agree with TRBD2. CDR3 length equals 16 residues. Germline CDR1 is ENHRY and CDR2 is SYGVKD. The V segment lost 6 bases and the J segment 4 bases; nucleotides outside the gene matches: 11. The CDR3 region has the DNA TGTGCCATCAGGACAGAGAGCGGGGGGGCGGTAGAGACCCAGTACTTC. It encodes CAIRTESGGAVETQYF.

This clone turned up a few times. The chain links TRBV18 to TRBJ2-1; the match to TRBD2 covers 8 bases. The CDR3 totals 14 residues. The ends lost 2 bases at V and 5 bases at J; junction bases unmatched: 2. The germline V gene has CDR1 KGHSH and CDR2 LQKENI. CDR3 sequence (DNA): TGTGCCAGCTCACCAGGACTAGCCGACAATGAGCAGTTCTTC. This encodes CASSPGLADNEQFF.

The CDR3 reads CASSLWVKGEKLFF. DNA of the CDR3: TGTGCCAGCAGCTTGTGGGTGAAGGGGGAAAAACTGTTTTTT. V usage is TRBV5-6 and J usage is TRBJ1-4; TRBD1 might be the D (5 bases). The CDR3 spans 14 residues. Germline CDR1 is SGHDT and CDR2 is YYEEEE. Trimming shortened V by 1 base and J by 8 bases, and 12 bases separated the two germline ends.

The chain couples TRBV10-3 to TRBJ2-5; 10 bases match TRBD2. Germline V gene lookup returns CDR1 ENHRY and CDR2 SYGVKD. The length of the CDR3 is 13 residues. V shed 8 bases and J 4 bases; nucleotides not matched to a gene: 4. The CDR3 loop reads CAIGTSVVETQYF. The DNA for the CDR3 is TGTGCCATCGGGACTAGCGTAGTAGAGACCCAGTACTTC.

V usage is TRBV4-2 and J usage is TRBJ2-7; 11 bases align to TRBD1. CDR1 and CDR2 from the germline V gene are LGHNA and YNFKEQ. The CDR3 is 16 amino acids. J lost 5 bases, V lost 3 bases, and 9 bases had no gene match. Written as DNA, the CDR3 is TGTGCCAGCAGCCACGACGGGACAGGGGGTTACAACGAGCAGTACTTC. Protein product: CASSHDGTGGYNEQYF.

This chain joins TRBV2 and TRBJ2-4; 11 nucleotides agree with TRBD2. CDR1 SNHLY and CDR2 FYNNEI come from the germline V gene. V gave up 6 bases and J gave up 0 bases; unmatched junction bases: 7. This CDR3 is 17 amino acids long. CDR3 sequence: CASRPTSGVIAKNIQYF. CDR3 nucleotides: TGTGCCAGCAGACCGACTAGCGGGGTTATAGCCAAAAACATTCAGTACTTC.

The gene calls are TRBV30 and TRBJ2-1, with 7 bases matching TRBD2. The germline CDR1 and CDR2 sequences are GTSNPN and SVGIG (reference sequence). The CDR3 length is 15 residues. The ends lost 5 bases at V and 7 bases at J; junction bases unmatched: 14. CDR3 in DNA: TGTGCCTGGGTACTACCGGGACTAAAGAGGAATGAGCAGTTCTTC. The encoded protein is CAWVLPGLKRNEQFF.